This TCR beta chain was found in a study of blood T cell repertoires in COVID-19. Whole-study context: Acute and convalescent COVID-19 samples came from the United States, Italy and Spain. Sources were T cells, B-cell-depleted T cells, or PBMCs; the material itself was cDNA or gDNA.

Authors' analysis steps: Cell counts per sample came from amplifying reference gene primers. Clones were read by immunoSEQ multiplex PCR, and TCRdb kept only the in-frame ones, dropping some. V and J calls and clone size follow that table, whereas D and trimming were derived from the DNA. This repertoire shows around 220,000 clones, roughly 90% found once; its top ten account for roughly 2.2%. Material for sequencing was peripheral blood. The TCR was taken from a woman in her forties or fifties with acute or convalescent COVID-19.

CDR3 amino acids: CASSPGTTLQETQYF. The CDR3, as DNA: TGTGCCAGTAGTCCCGGGACTACCCTCCAAGAGACCCAGTACTTC. The chain joins TRBV19 to TRBJ2-5; TRBD2 aligns across 7 bases. The length of the CDR3 is 15 residues. J lost 1 base, V lost 5 bases, and 7 bases had no gene match. From germline, CDR1 is LNHDA and CDR2 SQIVND (reference sequence).